This T cell receptor (beta chain) was sequenced during a study of cytomegalovirus exposure and HLA in healthy donors. As for this clone: The antigen remains undetermined.

Findings and limits, study-wide: Cytomegalovirus-associated TCR beta chains were listed, numbering roughly 150.

The study ran its PCR with 60 Vbeta and 13 Jbeta primers. This table comes from immunoSEQ multiplex PCR, and its TCRdb copy is limited to in-frame clones, with some not included. The sample yields under 150,000 clones, about 80% seen once. The CDR3 consists of 15 residues. Per germline, CDR1 SGDLS and CDR2 YYNGEE. The V gene lost 4 bases and the J gene lost 1 base, with 14 bases spanning the gap. The TCR sequence derives from a woman in her thirties in good health and CMV-seronegative. Sequenced input: PBMCs. The chain has TRBV9 and TRBJ1-1; the D gene is possibly TRBD1 (6 bases). CDR3: CASSFREGGNTEAFF. The CDR3 DNA reads as TGTGCCAGCAGCTTCCGAGAAGGGGGGAACACTGAAGCTTTCTTT.